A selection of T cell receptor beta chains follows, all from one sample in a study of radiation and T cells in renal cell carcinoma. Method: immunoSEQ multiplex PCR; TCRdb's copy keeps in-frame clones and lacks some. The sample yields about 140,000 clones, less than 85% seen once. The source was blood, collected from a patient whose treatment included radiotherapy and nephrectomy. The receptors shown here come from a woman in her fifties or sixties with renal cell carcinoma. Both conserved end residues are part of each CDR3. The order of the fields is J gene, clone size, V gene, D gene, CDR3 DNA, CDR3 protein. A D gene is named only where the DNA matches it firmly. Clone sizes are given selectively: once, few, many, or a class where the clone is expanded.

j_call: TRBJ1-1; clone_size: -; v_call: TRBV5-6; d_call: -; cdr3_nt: TGTGCCAGCAGCTTCTGGCAGGGTGAAGCTTTCTTT; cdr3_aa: CASSFWQGEAFF
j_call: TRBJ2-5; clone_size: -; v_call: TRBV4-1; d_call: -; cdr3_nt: TGCGCCAGCAGCCAAGACTGGAGCGCGGAGACCCAGTACTTC; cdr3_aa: CASSQDWSAETQYF
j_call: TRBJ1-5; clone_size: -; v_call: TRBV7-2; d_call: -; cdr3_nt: TGTGCCAGCAGCTTAATCGCCGGAAGCAATCAGCCCCAGCATTTT; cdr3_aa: CASSLIAGSNQPQHF
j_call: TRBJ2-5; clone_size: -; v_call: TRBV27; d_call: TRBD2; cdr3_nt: TGTGCCAGCAGTATAGCGGGGGGGCAAGAGACCCAGTACTTC; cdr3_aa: CASSIAGGQETQYF
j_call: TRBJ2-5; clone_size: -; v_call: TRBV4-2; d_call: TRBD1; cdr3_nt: TGTGCCAGCAGCCAAGGGTCGGGGCGGAGCAGGGGGTACCAAGAGACCCAGTACTTC; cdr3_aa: CASSQGSGRSRGYQETQYF
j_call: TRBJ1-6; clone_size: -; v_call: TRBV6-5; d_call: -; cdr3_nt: TGTGCCAGCAGTCCAACAACGGGGGATAATTCACCCCTCCACTTT; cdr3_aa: CASSPTTGDNSPLHF
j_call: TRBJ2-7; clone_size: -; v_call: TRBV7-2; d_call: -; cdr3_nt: TGTGCCAGCAGCGGTGACAGGCGCCCAACCTACGAGCAGTACTTC; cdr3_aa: CASSGDRRPTYEQYF
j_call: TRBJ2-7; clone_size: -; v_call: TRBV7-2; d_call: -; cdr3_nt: TGTGCCAGCAGCTTATTCGGAGTCGAGCAGTACTTC; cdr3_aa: CASSLFGVEQYF
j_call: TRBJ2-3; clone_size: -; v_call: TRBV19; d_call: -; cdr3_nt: TGTGCCAGTAGTATCCCGGGAGTTACAGATACGCAGTATTTT; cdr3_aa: CASSIPGVTDTQYF
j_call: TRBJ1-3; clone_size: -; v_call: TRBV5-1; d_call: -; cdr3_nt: TGCGCCAGCAAGGGTGGACCTGGGAACACCATATATTTT; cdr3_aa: CASKGGPGNTIYF
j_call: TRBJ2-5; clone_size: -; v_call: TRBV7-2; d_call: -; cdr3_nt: TGTGCCAGCAGCATAGGGGCCAGGGGCCGAGAGACCCAGTACTTC; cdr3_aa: CASSIGARGRETQYF
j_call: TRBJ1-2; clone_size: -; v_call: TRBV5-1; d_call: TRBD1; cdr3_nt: TGCGCCAGCAGGGAGGGACAGGGGGACGGCTACACCTTC; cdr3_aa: CASREGQGDGYTF
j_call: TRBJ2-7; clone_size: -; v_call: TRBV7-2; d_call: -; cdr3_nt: TGTGCCAGCAGCTTCGAAAACTCCTACGAGCAGTACTTC; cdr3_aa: CASSFENSYEQYF
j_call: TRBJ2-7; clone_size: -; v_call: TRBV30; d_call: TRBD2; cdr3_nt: TGTGCCTGGAGCCCTGCGGGGGGGCGAGAGCAGTACTTC; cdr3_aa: CAWSPAGGREQYF
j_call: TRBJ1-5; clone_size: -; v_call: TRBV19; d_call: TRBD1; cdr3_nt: TGTGCCAGTACGGACAGGGGGCCTAATCAGCCCCAGCATTTT; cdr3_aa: CASTDRGPNQPQHF
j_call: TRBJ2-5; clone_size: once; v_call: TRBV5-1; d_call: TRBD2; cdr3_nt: TGCGCCAGCAGCTTGGTGAGCGGCGGGGGGGCACAAGAGACCCAGTACTTC; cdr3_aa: CASSLVSGGGAQETQYF
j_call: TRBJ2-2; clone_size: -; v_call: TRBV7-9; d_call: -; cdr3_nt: TGTGCCAGCAATCTGGTGGGCACCGGGGAGCTGTTTTTT; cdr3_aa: CASNLVGTGELFF
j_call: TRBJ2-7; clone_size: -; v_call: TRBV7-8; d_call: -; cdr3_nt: TGTGCCAGCAGCTTAGTGGGACGGGCCTCTTACGAGCAGTACTTC; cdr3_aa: CASSLVGRASYEQYF
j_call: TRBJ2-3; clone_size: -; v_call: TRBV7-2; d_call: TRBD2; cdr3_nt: TGTGCCAGCAGCTTAGTAGCGGGAGCAGATACGCAGTATTTT; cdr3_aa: CASSLVAGADTQYF
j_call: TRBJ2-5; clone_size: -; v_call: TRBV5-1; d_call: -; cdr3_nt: TGCGCCAGCAGCCCCGAACTGGGGGATCAAGAGACCCAGTACTTC; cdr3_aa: CASSPELGDQETQYF
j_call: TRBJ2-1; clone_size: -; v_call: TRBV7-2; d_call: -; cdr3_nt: TGTGCCAGCAGCTTAGACGAGCTATACAATGAGCAGTTCTTC; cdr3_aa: CASSLDELYNEQFF
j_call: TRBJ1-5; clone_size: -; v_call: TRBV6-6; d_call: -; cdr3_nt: TGTGCCAGCTCCGCCAGGGCGGACGGGCCCCAGCATTTT; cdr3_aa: CASSARADGPQHF
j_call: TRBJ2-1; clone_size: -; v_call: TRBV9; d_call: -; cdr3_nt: TGTGCCAGCAGCCCAGGAGGAGCCCCAAACAATGAGCAGTTCTTC; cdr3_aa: CASSPGGAPNNEQFF
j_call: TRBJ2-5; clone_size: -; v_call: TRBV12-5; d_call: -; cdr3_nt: TGTGCTAGTCGCCATAGGACAGAAGAGACCCAGTACTTC; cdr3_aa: CASRHRTEETQYF
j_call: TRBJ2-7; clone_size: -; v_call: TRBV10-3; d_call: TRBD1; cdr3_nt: TGTGCCATCAGTGTGGCAGGGGGCAGCTACGAGCAGTACTTC; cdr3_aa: CAISVAGGSYEQYF
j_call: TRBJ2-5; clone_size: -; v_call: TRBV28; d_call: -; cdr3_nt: TGTGCCAGCAGTTTAATAGCGCAAGAGACCCAGTACTTC; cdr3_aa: CASSLIAQETQYF
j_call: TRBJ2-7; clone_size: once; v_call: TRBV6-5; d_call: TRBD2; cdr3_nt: TGTGCCAGCAGCCGACTAGCGGGGCCTTACGAGCAGTACTTC; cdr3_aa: CASSRLAGPYEQYF
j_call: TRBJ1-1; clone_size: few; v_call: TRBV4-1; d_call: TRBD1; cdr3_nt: TGCGCCAGCAGCCACTCTATGACAGGGGTCGGGACTGAAGCTTTCTTT; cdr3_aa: CASSHSMTGVGTEAFF
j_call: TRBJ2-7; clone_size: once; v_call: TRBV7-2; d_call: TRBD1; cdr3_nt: TGTGCCAGCAGCCGAGCATTACAGGGGGCGAAGCAGTACTTC; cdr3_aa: CASSRALQGAKQYF
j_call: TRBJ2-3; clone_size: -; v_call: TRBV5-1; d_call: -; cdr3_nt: TGCGCCAGCAGCCTGTCTTTTTCCGGGGGAACAGATACGCAGTATTTT; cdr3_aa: CASSLSFSGGTDTQYF
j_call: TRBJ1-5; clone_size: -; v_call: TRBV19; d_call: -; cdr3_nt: TGTGCCAGTAGTATATTGGATCCCAATCAGCCCCAGCATTTT; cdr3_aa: CASSILDPNQPQHF
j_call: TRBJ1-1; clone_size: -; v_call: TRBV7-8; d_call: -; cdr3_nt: TGTGCCAGCAGCTTAGCTCCCCGGGGGGCCACTGAAGCTTTCTTT; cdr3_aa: CASSLAPRGATEAFF
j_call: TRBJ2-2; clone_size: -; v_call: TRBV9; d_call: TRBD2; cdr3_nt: TGTGCCAGCAGCCCCCTGGCGGGGGGGCCTCCTTGGGAGCTGTTTTTT; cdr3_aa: CASSPLAGGPPWELFF
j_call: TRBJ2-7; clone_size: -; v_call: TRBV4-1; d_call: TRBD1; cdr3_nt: TGCGCCAGCAGCCCTTCGGGACAGGTCTCCTACGAGCAGTACTTC; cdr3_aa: CASSPSGQVSYEQYF
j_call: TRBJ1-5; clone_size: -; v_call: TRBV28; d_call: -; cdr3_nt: TGTGCCAGCAGTTTAGTCGAGCCCCAGCATTTT; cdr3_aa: CASSLVEPQHF
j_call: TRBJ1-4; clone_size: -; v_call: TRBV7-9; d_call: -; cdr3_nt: TGTGCCAGCAGCTCAGGGGCTCGAGAAAAACTGTTTTTT; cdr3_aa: CASSSGAREKLFF
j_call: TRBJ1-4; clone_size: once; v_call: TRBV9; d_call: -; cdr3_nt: TGTGCCAGCGGTCAGCCCGATAATGAAAAACTGTTTTTT; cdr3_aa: CASGQPDNEKLFF
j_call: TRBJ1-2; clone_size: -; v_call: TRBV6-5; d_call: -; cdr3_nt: TGTGCCAGCAGCTCAGGGGCCAAGGGCTACACCTTC; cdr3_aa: CASSSGAKGYTF
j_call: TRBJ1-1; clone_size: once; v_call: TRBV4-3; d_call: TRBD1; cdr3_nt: TGCGCCAGCAGCCACCGGACAGGGGGCATGACTGAAGCTTTCTTT; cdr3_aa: CASSHRTGGMTEAFF
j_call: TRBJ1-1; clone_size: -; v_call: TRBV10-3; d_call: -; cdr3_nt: TGTGCCATCAAGGGTGGACCCGGGACTGAAGCTTTCTTT; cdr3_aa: CAIKGGPGTEAFF
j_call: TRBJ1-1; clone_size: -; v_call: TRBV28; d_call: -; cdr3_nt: TGTGCCAGCAGTTTATCAACGGGGGGCACTGAAGCTTTCTTT; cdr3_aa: CASSLSTGGTEAFF